The sequence of this TCR beta chain was determined in a study of T cell responses to AZD1222 COVID-19 vaccine. Remarks on this clone: What it binds is unknown.

CDR1 is LNHDA, CDR2 SQIVND, per germline (reference sequence). The CDR3 sequence is 19 residues long. V was pared by 3 bases and J by 3 bases, with 17 bases of the junction left unmatched. Overall study findings and caveats: Spike-specific TCR breadth and depth rose after two AZD1222 doses.

Clones were read by immunoSEQ multiplex PCR, and TCRdb kept only the in-frame ones, dropping some. The table has about 160,000 clones, around 94% seen once. The material sequenced was peripheral blood, taken on day 0 of AZD1222 vaccination. This chain links TRBV19 with TRBJ2-1; the match to TRBD1 covers 7 bases. This TCR came from an adult in good health. CDR3 sequence (DNA): TGTGCCAGTAGTATCCGCATCTCAATGGGACAGCGCAGCTACAATGAGCAGTTCTTC. Its protein is CASSIRISMGQRSYNEQFF.